Following are 30 T cell receptor beta chains from one sample sequenced in a study of control samples from healthy donors and cancer patients. TCRdb's copy holds only in-frame clones and misses some; the assay was immunoSEQ multiplex PCR. Among about 51,000 clones listed, roughly 90% were seen once. Sequencing was done on a sample of PBMCs. These receptors all come from a middle-aged man with colorectal cancer.

The chain links TRBV3-1 (or the pseudogene TRBV3-2) to TRBJ2-7; possible D gene TRBD2, 5 bases. The CDR3 has 11 amino acids. Trimming pared 8 bases from V and 7 bases from J, leaving 12 bases between. Germline-derived CDR1 and CDR2 are LGHDT and YNNKEL (reference sequence). The CDR3 region has the DNA TGTGCCAGCGGGTTCGAGGGAGAGCAGTACTTC. Translation gives CASGFEGEQYF.

This clone appeared once. The chain employs TRBV27 and TRBJ2-1, with D maybe TRBD2 (5 bases). Germline V gene data show CDR1 as MNHEY and CDR2 as SMNVEV (reference sequence). Between the trimmed V and J ends, which lost 7 bases and 0 bases, there was a span of 13 bases. There are 15 residues in the CDR3. CDR3 sequence (DNA): TGTGCCAGCAACCACCCGGGGAGCTCCTACAATGAGCAGTTCTTC. The encoded protein is CASNHPGSSYNEQFF.

This chain uses TRBV19 with TRBJ1-1, with 11 nucleotides matching TRBD1. Looked up from germline, CDR1 is LNHDA and CDR2 is SQIVND (reference sequence). V was clipped by 6 bases and J by 6 bases; unmatched bases: 9. This CDR3 is 15 amino acids long. The CDR3: CASRPLDRGLAEAFF. DNA for the CDR3: TGTGCCAGTAGACCCTTGGACAGGGGGCTGGCTGAAGCTTTCTTT.

The chain employs TRBV28 and TRBJ2-1; tentatively, D is TRBD1 (5 bases). With 6 bases removed from V and 8 bases from J, the gap between germline ends came to 11 bases. There are 12 residues in the CDR3. The germline V gene has CDR1 MDHEN and CDR2 SYDVKM. CDR3 bases: TGTGCCAGCAGGGACCAGGGTGATGAGCAGTTCTTC. It specifies CASRDQGDEQFF.

V gene TRBV28 combines with J gene TRBJ1-1; TRBD1 might be the D (6 bases). CDR3 length: 14 residues. CDR1 and CDR2 (germline): MDHEN, SYDVKM. V lost 7 bases and J lost 1, with 13 bases in between. This CDR3 reads CASILRQENTEAFF. The CDR3 bases are TGTGCCAGCATCCTTCGACAGGAGAACACTGAAGCTTTCTTT.

V is TRBV12-3 or TRBV12-4 and J is TRBJ2-1; D unresolved. Trimming left V 6 bases short and J 8 bases short, with 11 bases between. CDR3 size: 12 residues. The DNA of the CDR3 is TGTGCCAGCAGCCTGGCTGAAGATGAGCAGTTCTTC. It specifies CASSLAEDEQFF.

The chain combines TRBV9 with TRBJ1-1; D unresolved. This CDR3 spans 13 amino acids. Deletions cut 0 bases from V and 6 bases from J, with 9 bases between. The V gene's germline CDR1 is SGDLS and CDR2 YYNGEE. The CDR3: CASSVGAWAEAFF. The CDR3 region has the DNA TGTGCCAGCAGCGTAGGGGCTTGGGCTGAAGCTTTCTTT.

This clone was seen a single time. The chain uses TRBV11-3 and TRBJ2-7; no firm D call. The CDR3 consists of 12 residues. Germline-derived CDR1 and CDR2 are SGHNT and YENEEA. V was shortened by 0 bases and J by 13 bases, with 13 bases between the two germline ends. DNA for the CDR3: TGTGCCAGCAGCTTAGATTTTCAGGAACTTTACTTC. This codes for CASSLDFQELYF.

The chain couples TRBV4-1 to TRBJ2-7; D is unresolved. Trimming took off 2 bases at V and 1 base at J, with 12 bases between the two ends. Germline lookup yields CDR1 MGHRA and CDR2 YSYEKL. The CDR3 length is 15 residues. CDR3 nucleotides: TGCGCCAGCAGCCAAATTTTGGACCCGTCCTACGAGCAGTACTTC. Amino acid sequence: CASSQILDPSYEQYF.

The V and J genes are TRBV27 and TRBJ1-1, with D unclear. Per germline, CDR1 MNHEY and CDR2 SMNVEV (reference sequence). Trimming removed 8 bases at V and 0 bases at J, with 13 bases between. The CDR3 length is 14 residues. Here the CDR3 DNA reads TGTGCCAGCTCAAGGCCAGGTCTGAACACTGAAGCTTTCTTT. Its protein is CASSRPGLNTEAFF.

The chain is built from TRBV2 and TRBJ1-3; the D gene is possibly TRBD1 (5 bases). This CDR3 is built from 13 residues. V lost 6 bases and J 2 bases, leaving 8 bases between the germline ends. The germline V gene encodes CDR1 SNHLY and CDR2 FYNNEI. DNA of the CDR3: TGTGCCAGCAGGCAGGGCACTGGAAACACCATATATTTT. This gives the protein CASRQGTGNTIYF.

V is TRBV15 and J is TRBJ1-3, with a possible D match to TRBD1 (6 bases). The germline V gene encodes CDR1 LNHNV and CDR2 YYDKDF (reference sequence). With 3 bases removed from V and 9 bases from J, the gap between germline ends came to 21 bases. The CDR3 length is 16 residues. CDR3 residues: CATSSATRGPGGTIYF. The CDR3 coding sequence is TGTGCCACCAGCAGTGCTACCCGGGGGCCCGGCGGCACCATATATTTT. The variable domain in full, with the rest retrieved from reference TRBV15 and TRBJ1-3, is DAMVIQNPRYQVTQFGKPVTLSCSQTLNHNVMYWYQQKSSQAPKLLFHYYDKDFNNEADTPDNFQSRRPNTSFCFLDIRSPGLGDTAMYLCATSSATRGPGGTIYFGEGSWLTVV.

This sequence joins TRBV18 and TRBJ2-5; TRBD2 is a possible D gene (5 bases). The germline V and J ends were trimmed by 5 bases and 4 bases, with 14 bases remaining between them. This CDR3 spans 14 amino acids. Germline CDR1 and CDR2: KGHSH and LQKENI. The DNA of the CDR3 is TGTGCCAGCTCATACACCCCCGAGGGAGAGACCCAGTACTTC. Translating gives CASSYTPEGETQYF.

The genes are TRBV4-1 and TRBJ2-3; 8 bases agree with TRBD1. V dropped 2 bases and J dropped 0; count of bases not matched to a gene: 4. The germline gives CDR1 MGHRA, CDR2 YSYEKL. The CDR3 runs 16 residues. As DNA, the CDR3 is TGCGCCAGCAGCCAAATACAGGGGGATAGCACAGATACGCAGTATTTT. Protein: CASSQIQGDSTDTQYF.

This chain links TRBV29-1 with TRBJ1-1; TRBD1 might be the D (6 bases). V lost 4 bases to trimming and J lost 8 bases, with 14 bases between them. Per germline, CDR1 SQVTM and CDR2 ANQGSEA. The CDR3 length is 12 residues. CDR3 sequence: CSVVQGTVEAFF. As DNA, the CDR3 is TGCAGCGTTGTTCAGGGGACCGTAGAAGCTTTCTTT.

The chain employs TRBV14 and TRBJ2-2; tentative D call: TRBD2 (5 bases). The V gene's germline CDR1 is SGHDN and CDR2 FVKESK. V was clipped by 0 bases and J by 7 bases, with 9 bases between them. The CDR3 spans 14 residues. CDR3 protein: CASSQDPRDGELFF. The CDR3 DNA reads TGTGCCAGCAGCCAAGACCCTCGGGACGGGGAGCTGTTTTTT.

This rearrangement joins TRBV11-2 to TRBJ2-1; 7 nucleotides line up with TRBD1. The V gene end was trimmed by 1 base and the J gene end by 0 bases; junction bases not matched to a gene: 6. Germline CDR1 reads SGHAT; CDR2 reads FQNNGV. There are 17 residues in the CDR3. CDR3 in DNA: TGTGCCAGCAGCTTAGGGACGGACAGGAGCTCCTACAATGAGCAGTTCTTC. Translation: CASSLGTDRSSYNEQFF. The full variable domain, with the rest looked up from reference TRBV11-2 and TRBJ2-1, is EAGVAQSPRYKIIEKRQSVAFWCNPISGHATLYWYQQILGQGPKLLIQFQNNGVVDDSQLPKDRFSAERLKGVDSTLKIQPAKLEDSAVYLCASSLGTDRSSYNEQFFGPGTRLTVL.

V usage is TRBV11-2 and J usage is TRBJ2-3; 10 bases agree with TRBD1. J lost 3 bases, V lost 5 bases, and 11 bases had no gene match. CDR3 length equals 17 residues. Germline values: CDR1 SGHAT, CDR2 FQNNGV. This CDR3 reads CASSPQSGTGATDTQYF. CDR3 nucleotides: TGTGCCAGCAGCCCCCAATCCGGGACAGGGGCAACAGATACGCAGTATTTT.

In its sample, this clone was seen a few times. This sequence joins TRBV5-1 and TRBJ1-4; D call uncertain. Per germline, CDR1 SGHRS and CDR2 YFSETQ. This CDR3 has 12 residues. V gave up 0 bases and J gave up 8 bases, with 5 bases separating them. The DNA for the CDR3 is TGCGCCAGCAGCTTGGATGGGGAAAAACTGTTTTTT. Its protein is CASSLDGEKLFF.

This chain joins TRBV7-9 and TRBJ2-5; TRBD1 matches at 8 bases. V trimming: 7 bases; J trimming: 4 bases; junction bases outside the gene matches: 8. The CDR3 length is 14 residues. In germline, CDR1 is SEHNR, CDR2 FQNEAQ (reference sequence). The CDR3 is CASKDRGGIETQYF. The CDR3 DNA sequence: TGTGCCAGCAAAGACAGGGGAGGAATAGAGACCCAGTACTTC.

This clone was seen more than once but under ten times. The J gene is TRBJ2-1, the V gene TRBV7-6; either TRBD1 or TRBD2 may supply D (5 bases each). Germline loops: CDR1 SGHVS, CDR2 FNYEAQ. Trimming removed 5 bases at V and 7 bases at J, with 18 bases between. This CDR3 has 15 residues. CDR3 bases: TGTGCCAGCAGCCCCGGGGCAGGGTTGAGGAATGAGCAGTTCTTC. Translating it yields CASSPGAGLRNEQFF.

The J gene is TRBJ2-3, the V gene TRBV24-1, with 9 bases identical to TRBD2. The CDR3 loop spans 16 amino acids. V trimming: 3 bases; J trimming: 2 bases; junction bases outside the gene matches: 5. Germline V gene data show CDR1 as KGHDR and CDR2 as SFDVKD. CDR3 sequence (DNA): TGTGCCACCAGTGATCCGAGCGGGAGGATCACAGATACGCAGTATTTT. It is translated as CATSDPSGRITDTQYF.

The chain couples TRBV5-4 to TRBJ2-7, with D perhaps given as TRBD1 or TRBD2 (5 bases each). The CDR3 is 14 residues long. The V gene's germline CDR1 is SGHNT and CDR2 YYREEE (reference sequence). V lost 6 bases, J lost 2 bases, and 15 bases lay in between. As DNA, the CDR3 is TGTGCCAGCACCAACCGGGACGTCACCTACGAGCAGTACTTC. Encoded protein: CASTNRDVTYEQYF.

The J gene is TRBJ2-2, the V gene TRBV4-1; D is uncertain. V was pared by 4 bases and J by 0 bases, with 6 bases between. Germline lookup yields CDR1 MGHRA and CDR2 YSYEKL. CDR3 length: 14 residues. The CDR3 is CASSPTTNTGELFF. CDR3 nucleotide sequence: TGCGCCAGCAGCCCTACGACGAACACCGGGGAGCTGTTTTTT.

The chain couples TRBV5-1 to TRBJ1-6; D call uncertain. V dropped 6 bases and J dropped 5 bases, with 12 bases sitting between them. Looked up from germline, CDR1 is SGHRS and CDR2 is YFSETQ. This CDR3 spans 14 amino acids. As DNA, the CDR3 is TGCGCCAGCAAGGAAGGGAGCGATAATTCACCCCTCCACTTT. This translates into CASKEGSDNSPLHF.

The chain couples TRBV28 to TRBJ1-1; D call uncertain. The CDR3 spans 12 residues. Deletions cut 2 bases from V and 4 bases from J, with 5 bases between. Germline CDR1 reads MDHEN; CDR2 reads SYDVKM. CDR3 in amino acids: CASSLRFTEAFF. CDR3 coding DNA: TGTGCCAGCAGTTTACGGTTCACTGAAGCTTTCTTT.

The genes are TRBV5-1 and TRBJ2-7; TRBD2 matches at 7 bases. The CDR3 runs to 18 residues. Germline V lookup: CDR1 SGHRS, CDR2 YFSETQ. V gave up 2 bases and J gave up 0 bases; unmatched junction bases: 14. CDR3 protein: CASSFITTQGGSSYEQYF. CDR3 bases: TGCGCCAGCAGCTTTATCACCACCCAGGGCGGGAGCTCCTACGAGCAGTACTTC.

This sequence joins TRBV10-1 and TRBJ2-7; TRBD2 agrees at 9 bases. Germline assignment: CDR1 WNHNN and CDR2 SYGVQD (reference sequence). The J segment lost 2 bases and the V segment lost 0 bases, leaving 2 bases of the junction unmatched. The CDR3 spans 15 residues. CDR3 DNA sequence: TGCGCCAGCAGTGAGTCTGCGGGAGGGCCCTACGAGCAGTACTTC. Amino acid sequence: CASSESAGGPYEQYF.

V gene TRBV19 combines with J gene TRBJ1-5; D unclear. Trimming shortened V by 10 bases and J by 0 bases, and 10 bases separated the two germline ends. CDR3 size: 13 residues. Germline-derived CDR1 and CDR2 are LNHDA and SQIVND (reference sequence). The CDR3, as DNA: TGTGCCACCGGGTTTTATAGCAATCAGCCCCAGCATTTT. The encoded protein is CATGFYSNQPQHF.

The chain carries TRBV27 and TRBJ2-2; 10 bases align to TRBD2. V lost 6 bases and J lost 1; bases outside the gene matches: 5. CDR3 length: 16 amino acids. From germline, CDR1 is MNHEY and CDR2 SMNVEV (reference sequence). This chain's CDR3 is CASSTSSGRNTGELFF. In nucleotides, the CDR3 is TGTGCCAGCAGCACCTCTAGCGGGAGGAACACCGGGGAGCTGTTTTTT.